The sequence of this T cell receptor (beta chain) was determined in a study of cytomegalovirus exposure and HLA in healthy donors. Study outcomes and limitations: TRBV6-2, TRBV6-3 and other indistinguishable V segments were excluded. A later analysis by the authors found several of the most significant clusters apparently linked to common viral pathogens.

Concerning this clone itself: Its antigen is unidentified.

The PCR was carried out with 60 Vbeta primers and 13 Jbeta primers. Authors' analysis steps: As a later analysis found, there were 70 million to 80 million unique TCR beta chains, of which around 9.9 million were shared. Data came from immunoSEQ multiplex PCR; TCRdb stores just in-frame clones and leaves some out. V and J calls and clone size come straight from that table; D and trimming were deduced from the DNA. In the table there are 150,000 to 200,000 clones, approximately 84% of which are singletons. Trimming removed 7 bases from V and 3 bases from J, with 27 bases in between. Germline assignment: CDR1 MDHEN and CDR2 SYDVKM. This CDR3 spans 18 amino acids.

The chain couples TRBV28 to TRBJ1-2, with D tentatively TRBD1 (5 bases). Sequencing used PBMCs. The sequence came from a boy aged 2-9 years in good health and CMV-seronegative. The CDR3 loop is CASKFKTGTVGGYYGYTF. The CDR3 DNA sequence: TGTGCCAGCAAGTTTAAGACCGGTACAGTGGGGGGTTACTATGGCTACACCTTC.